The 19 T cell receptor beta chains below all came from one sample that was sequenced in a study of T cells in Graves' hyperthyroidism and ophthalmopathy. RNA transcripts were the template for amplifying TCR beta CDR3 regions. The HTBI primer set served for first-round RT-PCR of the TCR CDR3. Via MiXCR, TCRdb re-called the multiplex PCR reads, giving one row per CDR3 protein. The data contain about 400,000 distinct CDR3 sequences, 15% to 19% of them singletons. The sequencing sample was made of blood. These TCRs come from a woman under 30 with Graves' hyperthyroidism.

This chain uses TRBV10-2 with TRBJ1-1; no clear D gene. CDR1 and CDR2 (germline): WSHSY, SAAADI. This CDR3 is 16 amino acids long. The V end lost 1 base, the J end lost 4 bases, and 16 bases lay between the germline ends. The CDR3 DNA is TGCGCCAGCAGTGAGTATCGGTGGAGGGTTCTCACTGAAGCTTTCTTT. Encoded protein: CASSEYRWRVLTEAFF.

This clonotype has ten or more counts. The J gene is TRBJ2-3, the V gene TRBV10-3; D is possibly TRBD1 (5 bases). CDR3 length: 15 residues. Per germline, CDR1 ENHRY and CDR2 SYGVKD. V lost 6 bases and J lost 1, with 14 bases in between. CDR3 nucleotides: TGTGCCATCAGCGAGAACCAAGGGGGCACAGATACGCAGTATTTT. Translated: CAISENQGGTDTQYF.

This clonotype was seen many times. The rearrangement uses TRBV12-3 or TRBV12-4 and TRBJ2-1; 9 bases agree with TRBD1. This CDR3 spans 16 amino acids. The J segment lost 5 bases and the V segment lost 4 bases, leaving 9 bases of the junction unmatched. CDR3 sequence (DNA): TGTGCCAGCAGTTACGAGGGAGGGACAGGGCACAATGAGCAGTTCTTC. Translation gives CASSYEGGTGHNEQFF.

The V and J genes are TRBV7-2 and TRBJ2-4; 7 bases map to TRBD2. Unmatched junction bases numbered 6, after V lost 1 base and J lost 9 bases. The CDR3 runs to 14 residues. The germline CDR1 and CDR2 sequences are SGHTA and FQGNSA. The CDR3 spells CASSLGTGGSIQYF. CDR3 nucleotides: TGTGCCAGCAGCTTAGGCACCGGCGGGAGCATTCAGTACTTC.

This clonotype was observed many times. The chain employs TRBV5-1 and TRBJ1-5, with 7 bases identical to TRBD1. This CDR3 is 16 amino acids long. Germline V lookup: CDR1 SGHRS, CDR2 YFSETQ. V was pared by 6 bases and J by 0 bases, with 9 bases of the junction left unmatched. The CDR3 DNA reads TGCGCCAGCATCCTATTGGGGACAGTTAGCAATCAGCCCCAGCATTTT. Translated, it gives CASILLGTVSNQPQHF.

In its sample, this clonotype was seen many times. This sequence joins TRBV12-3 or TRBV12-4 and TRBJ1-4; D is unresolved. The V and J ends lost 1 base and 5 bases respectively, with 5 bases between them. The CDR3 sequence is 13 residues long. The CDR3, as DNA: TGTGCCAGCAGTTTAGACAGAAATGAAAAACTGTTTTTT. It is translated as CASSLDRNEKLFF.

The sample holds many counts of this clonotype. This chain uses TRBV7-3 with TRBJ2-5; a possible D gene is TRBD2 (5 bases). The V gene's germline CDR1 is SGHTA and CDR2 FQGTGA. The CDR3 length is 13 residues. The V end was cut by 5 bases, the J end by 3 bases, with 10 bases between. The CDR3 sequence: CASSRGLEETQYF. CDR3 nucleotide sequence: TGTGCCAGCAGCCGCGGACTCGAAGAGACCCAGTACTTC.

This clonotype was seen at least ten times. V and J are TRBV5-5 and TRBJ1-4; D not certain. Looked up from germline, CDR1 is SGHKS and CDR2 is YYEKEE (reference sequence). The CDR3 has 15 amino acids. Trimming cost V 4 bases and J 4 bases, with 14 bases left between them. The CDR3: CASSADIQINEKLFF. The CDR3 bases are TGTGCCAGCAGCGCTGATATCCAGATTAATGAAAAACTGTTTTTT.

In its sample, this clonotype was seen a few times. This chain joins TRBV19 and TRBJ1-6; 9 bases are a match to TRBD1. Trimming took 5 bases from V and 7 from J; bases not matched to a gene: 9. The CDR3 loop spans 16 amino acids. CDR1 is LNHDA, CDR2 SQIVND, per germline (reference sequence). CDR3 region: CASSSRDRVGNSPLHF. The CDR3 bases are TGTGCCAGTAGTTCCCGGGACAGGGTTGGAAATTCACCCCTCCACTTT.

The V gene is TRBV3-1, the J gene TRBJ2-5; D uncertain. Germline V gene data show CDR1 as LGHDT and CDR2 as YNNKEL (reference sequence). V lost 5 bases and J lost 2, with 24 bases in between. This CDR3 is built from 18 residues. CDR3 region: CASSLVWAGRDYQETQYF. The CDR3 bases are TGTGCCAGCAGCTTAGTGTGGGCCGGAAGAGATTATCAAGAGACCCAGTACTTC.

The chain has TRBV7-8 and TRBJ2-1; 7 nucleotides line up with TRBD1. Trimming removed 1 base from V and 12 bases from J; junction bases left unmatched: 9. CDR3 length: 14 residues. Germline loops: CDR1 SGHVS, CDR2 FQNEAQ. The CDR3 region is CASSLEPRTGVQFF. The CDR3 DNA reads as TGTGCCAGCAGCTTAGAGCCCAGAACAGGGGTGCAGTTCTTC.

This clonotype was seen a handful of times. The chain employs TRBV5-1 and TRBJ2-3, with TRBD2 matching 9 bases. The germline V gene encodes CDR1 SGHRS and CDR2 YFSETQ. The CDR3 length is 17 residues. Losses at the gene ends were 2 bases for V and 0 bases for J; bases not matched to a gene: 7. The CDR3 spells CASSLRTSGSSTDTQYF. The CDR3, as DNA: TGCGCCAGCAGCTTAAGAACTAGCGGGTCTAGCACAGATACGCAGTATTTT. The entire variable domain, with the rest obtained from reference TRBV5-1 and TRBJ2-3, is as follows: KAGVTQTPRYLIKTRGQQVTLSCSPISGHRSVSWYQQTPGQGLQFLFEYFSETQRNKGNFPGRFSGRQFSNSRSEMNVSTLELGDSALYLCASSLRTSGSSTDTQYFGPGTRLTVL.

This clonotype has at least ten counts. V usage is TRBV28 and J usage is TRBJ1-3; no definite D call. Looked up from germline, CDR1 is MDHEN and CDR2 is SYDVKM. The CDR3 has 15 residues. V lost 3 bases to trimming and J lost 0 bases, with 9 bases between them. CDR3 sequence (DNA): TGTGCCAGCAGTTTCCTGGCCTTCTCTGGAAACACCATATATTTT. Amino acid sequence: CASSFLAFSGNTIYF. Based on the CDR3 plus reference TRBV28 and TRBJ1-3, the full variable domain is DVKVTQSSRYLVKRTGEKVFLECVQDMDHENMFWYRQDPGLGLRLIYFSYDVKMKEKGDIPEGYSVSREKKERFSLILESASTNQTSMYLCASSFLAFSGNTIYFGEGSWLTVV.

As regards this clonotype: A clone one base away is much larger, so this may be a read error. The CDR3 region is CANNPGGGNQPQHF. The DNA of the CDR3 is TGTGCCAACAATCCGGGGGGAGGCAATCAGCCCCAGCATTTT. The chain carries TRBV6-4 and TRBJ1-5, with D maybe TRBD1 (5 bases). The germline V and J ends were trimmed by 10 bases and 2 bases, with 15 bases remaining between them. The CDR3 sequence is 14 residues long. Germline V gene sequence: CDR1 MRHNA, CDR2 SNTAGT.

Remarks on this clonotype: This may be a read error, as it is one base from a much larger clone. The chain uses TRBV3-1 and TRBJ2-3, with D uncertain. The V and J ends lost 3 bases and 4 bases respectively, with 8 bases between them. Germline lookup yields CDR1 LGHDT and CDR2 YNNKEL (reference sequence). The CDR3 extends over 13 amino acids. CDR3 nucleotides: TGTGCCAGCAGCCACGGATCCCCAGATACGCAGTATTTT. Residues: CASSHGSPDTQYF.

The sample holds many counts of this clonotype. This chain uses TRBV5-5 with TRBJ2-7; the match to TRBD1 covers 12 bases. This CDR3 is built from 15 residues. The trim removed 4 bases at V and 3 bases at J, leaving 5 bases unmatched. Germline loops: CDR1 SGHKS, CDR2 YYEKEE (reference sequence). CDR3 nucleotide sequence: TGTGCCAGCAGCGGTGGGACAGGGGGCTTCTACGAGCAGTACTTC. It codes for CASSGGTGGFYEQYF.

This clonotype has at least ten counts. This chain uses TRBV5-1 with TRBJ2-3; 10 bases match TRBD2. Germline V gives CDR1 SGHRS, CDR2 YFSETQ. The CDR3 spans 16 residues. V lost 4 bases, J lost 2 bases, and 7 bases stayed unmatched. CDR3 sequence: CASSRRTSGSTDTQYF. The CDR3 DNA reads as TGCGCCAGCAGCAGGAGGACTAGCGGCTCCACAGATACGCAGTATTTT.

The chain couples TRBV30 to TRBJ2-7; D possibly corresponds to TRBD2 (5 bases). The germline V and J ends were trimmed by 4 bases and 0 bases, with 10 bases remaining between them. The germline V gene encodes CDR1 GTSNPN and CDR2 SVGIG (reference sequence). There are 13 residues in the CDR3. The CDR3 bases are TGTGCCTGGACAGGTACTAGCTCCTACGAGCAGTACTTC. Translation gives CAWTGTSSYEQYF.

The CDR3 is CASTAGNTGELFF. The CDR3 DNA reads TGTGCCAGTACGGCGGGGAACACCGGGGAGCTGTTTTTT. This sequence joins TRBV19 and TRBJ2-2, with a weak D call TRBD2 (5 bases). Germline-derived CDR1 and CDR2 are LNHDA and SQIVND (reference sequence). Trimming removed 7 bases at V and 1 base at J, with 7 bases between. The CDR3 extends over 13 amino acids.